This TCR beta chain derives from a study of identifying expanded T cells in peripheral blood. No infections or other immune events were documented during collection. Assay: immunoSEQ multiplex PCR; the TCRdb copy retains only in-frame clones and omits some. Of about 89,000 clones listed, about 91% are singletons. Findings and caveats of the study: Technical replicates showed about 1.2 changed clones; two weeks 15 to 20; four weeks 19. Two-week clone count variance significantly increased as total template count grew.

Worth noting for this clone: What it binds is unknown.

The receptor was isolated from a person aged 18 to 70 in good health. Sequenced material: blood.

CDR3 residues: CASSQDKETQYF. In nucleotides, the CDR3 is TGCGCCAGCAGCCAAGATAAAGAGACCCAGTACTTC. The gene calls are TRBV4-1 and TRBJ2-5; D is unclear. This CDR3 has 12 residues. V was clipped by 0 bases and J by 3 bases, with 2 bases between them. Per the germline V gene, CDR1 is MGHRA and CDR2 is YSYEKL.